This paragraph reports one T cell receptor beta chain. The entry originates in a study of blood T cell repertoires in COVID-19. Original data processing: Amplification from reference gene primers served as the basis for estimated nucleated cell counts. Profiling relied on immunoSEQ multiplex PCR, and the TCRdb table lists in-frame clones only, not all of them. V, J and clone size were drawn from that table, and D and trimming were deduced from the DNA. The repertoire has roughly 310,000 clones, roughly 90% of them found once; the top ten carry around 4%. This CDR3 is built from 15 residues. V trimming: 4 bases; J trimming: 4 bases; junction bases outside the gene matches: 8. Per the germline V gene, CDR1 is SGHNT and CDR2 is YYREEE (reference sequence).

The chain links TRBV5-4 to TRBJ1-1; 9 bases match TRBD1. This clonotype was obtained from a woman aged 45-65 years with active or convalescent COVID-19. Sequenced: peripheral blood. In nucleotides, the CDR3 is TGTGCCAGCAGCCTCATACAGGGGGCTAGCACTGAAGCTTTCTTT. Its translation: CASSLIQGASTEAFF.